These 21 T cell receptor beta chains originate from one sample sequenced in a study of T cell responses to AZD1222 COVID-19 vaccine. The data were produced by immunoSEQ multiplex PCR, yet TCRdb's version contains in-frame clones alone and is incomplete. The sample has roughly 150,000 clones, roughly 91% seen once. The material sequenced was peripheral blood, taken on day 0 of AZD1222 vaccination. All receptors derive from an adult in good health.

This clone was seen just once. For the CDR3, the DNA is TGTGCCAGCAGCAGGTGGACAGGCCGGACTGAAGCTTTCTTT. Encoded protein: CASSRWTGRTEAFF. The V gene is TRBV5-8, the J gene TRBJ1-1; TRBD1 matches at 7 bases. Looked up from germline, CDR1 is SGHTS and CDR2 is YDEGEE. This CDR3 has 14 residues. V dropped 4 bases and J dropped 5; count of bases not matched to a gene: 8.

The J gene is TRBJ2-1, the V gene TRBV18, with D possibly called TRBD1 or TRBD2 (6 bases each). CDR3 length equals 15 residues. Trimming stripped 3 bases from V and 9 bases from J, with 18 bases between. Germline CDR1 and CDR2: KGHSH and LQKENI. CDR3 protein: CASSPLPGAGGEQFF. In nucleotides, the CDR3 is TGTGCCAGCTCACCTTTGCCGGGGGCTGGGGGTGAGCAGTTCTTC.

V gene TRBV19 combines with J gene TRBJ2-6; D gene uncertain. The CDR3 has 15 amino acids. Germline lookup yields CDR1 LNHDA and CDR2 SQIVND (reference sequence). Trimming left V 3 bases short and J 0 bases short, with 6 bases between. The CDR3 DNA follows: TGTGCCAGTAGTATTTTAATCTCTGGGGCCAACGTCCTGACTTTC. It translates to CASSILISGANVLTF.

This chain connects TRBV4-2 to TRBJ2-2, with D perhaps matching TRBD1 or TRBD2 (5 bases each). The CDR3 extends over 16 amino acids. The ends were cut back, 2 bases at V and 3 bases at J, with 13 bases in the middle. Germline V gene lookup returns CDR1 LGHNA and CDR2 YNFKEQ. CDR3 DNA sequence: TGTGCCAGCAGCCAATTAATACTAGGGGACACCGGGGAGCTGTTTTTT. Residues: CASSQLILGDTGELFF.

For the CDR3, the DNA is TGTGCCAGCAGCCCTCACGGGACAGGAAGCTCTGGAAACACCATATATTTT. Residues: CASSPHGTGSSGNTIYF. This sequence joins TRBV2 and TRBJ1-3, with TRBD1 matching over 8 bases. The germline gives CDR1 SNHLY, CDR2 FYNNEI. The V segment lost 6 bases and the J segment 0 bases; nucleotides outside the gene matches: 10. The CDR3 extends over 17 amino acids.

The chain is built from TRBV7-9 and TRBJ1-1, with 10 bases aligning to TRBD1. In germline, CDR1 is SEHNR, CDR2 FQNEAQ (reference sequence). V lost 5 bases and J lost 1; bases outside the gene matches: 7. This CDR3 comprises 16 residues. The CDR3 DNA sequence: TGTGCCAGCAGCCAGGGACAGGGGCCCGCGAACACTGAAGCTTTCTTT. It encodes CASSQGQGPANTEAFF. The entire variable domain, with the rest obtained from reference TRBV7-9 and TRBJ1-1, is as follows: DTGVSQNPRHKITKRGQNVTFRCDPISEHNRLYWYRQTLGQGPEFLTYFQNEAQLEKSRLLSDRFSAERPKGSFSTLEIQRTEQGDSAMYLCASSQGQGPANTEAFFGQGTRLTVV.

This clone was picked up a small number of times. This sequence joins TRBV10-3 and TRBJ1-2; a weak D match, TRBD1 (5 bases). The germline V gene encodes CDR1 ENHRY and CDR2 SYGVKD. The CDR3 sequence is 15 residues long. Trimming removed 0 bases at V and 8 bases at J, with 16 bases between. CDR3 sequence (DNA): TGTGCCATCAGTGAGTCTTTAGGCAGGGTATACGGCTACACCTTC. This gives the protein CAISESLGRVYGYTF.

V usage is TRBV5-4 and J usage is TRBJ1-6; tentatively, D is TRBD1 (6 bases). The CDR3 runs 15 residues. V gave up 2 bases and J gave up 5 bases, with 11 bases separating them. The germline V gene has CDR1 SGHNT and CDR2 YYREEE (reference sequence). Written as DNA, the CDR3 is TGTGCCAGCAGCTTACAGGGTCGCAATAATTCACCCCTCCACTTT. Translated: CASSLQGRNNSPLHF.

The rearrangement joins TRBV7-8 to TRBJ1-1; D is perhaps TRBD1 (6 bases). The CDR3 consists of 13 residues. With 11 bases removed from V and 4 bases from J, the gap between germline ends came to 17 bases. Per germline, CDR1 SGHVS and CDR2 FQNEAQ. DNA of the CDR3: TGTGCCGCCGCCACAGGGTTGTTCACTGAAGCTTTCTTT. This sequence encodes CAAATGLFTEAFF.

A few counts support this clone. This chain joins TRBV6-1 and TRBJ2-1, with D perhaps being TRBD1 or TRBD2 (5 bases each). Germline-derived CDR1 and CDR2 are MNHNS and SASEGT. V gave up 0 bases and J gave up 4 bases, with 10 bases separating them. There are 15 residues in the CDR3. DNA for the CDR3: TGTGCCAGCAGTGAAGCGCAAGAGGGGTACAATGAGCAGTTCTTC. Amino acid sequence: CASSEAQEGYNEQFF.

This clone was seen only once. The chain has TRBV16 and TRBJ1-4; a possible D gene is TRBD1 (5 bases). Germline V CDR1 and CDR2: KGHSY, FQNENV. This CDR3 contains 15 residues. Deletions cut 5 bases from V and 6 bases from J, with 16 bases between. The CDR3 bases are TGTGCCAGCAGCTATCAGGGCAGAGATTATGAAAAACTGTTTTTT. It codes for CASSYQGRDYEKLFF.

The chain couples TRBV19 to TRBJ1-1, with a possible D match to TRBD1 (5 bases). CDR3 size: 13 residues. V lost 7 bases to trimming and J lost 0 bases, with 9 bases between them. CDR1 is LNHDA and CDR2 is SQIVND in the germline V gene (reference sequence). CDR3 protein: CASKDSMNTEAFF. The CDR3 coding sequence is TGTGCCAGTAAAGACAGTATGAACACTGAAGCTTTCTTT.

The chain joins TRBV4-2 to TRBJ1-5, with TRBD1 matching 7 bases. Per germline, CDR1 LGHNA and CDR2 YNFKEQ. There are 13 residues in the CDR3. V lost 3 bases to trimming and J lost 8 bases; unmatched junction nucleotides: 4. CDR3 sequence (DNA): TGTGCCAGCAGCCAGGAACAGGGGAAGCCCCAGCATTTT. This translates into CASSQEQGKPQHF.

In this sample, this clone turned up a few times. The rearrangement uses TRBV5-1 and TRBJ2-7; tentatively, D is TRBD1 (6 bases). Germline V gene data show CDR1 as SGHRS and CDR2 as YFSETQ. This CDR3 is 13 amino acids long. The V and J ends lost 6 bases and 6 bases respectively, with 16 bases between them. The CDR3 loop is CASNPQGSGEQYF. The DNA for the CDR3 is TGCGCCAGCAACCCCCAGGGGTCAGGCGAGCAGTACTTC.

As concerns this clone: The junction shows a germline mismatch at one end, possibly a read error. CDR3 in DNA: TGTGCCAGCAGCGAAGACCGGGGATGGGAAGGCTACACCTTC. This sequence encodes CASSEDRGWEGYTF. The chain has TRBV6-1 and TRBJ1-2; D is undetermined. The CDR3 covers 14 residues. Germline CDR1 and CDR2: MNHNS and SASEGT.

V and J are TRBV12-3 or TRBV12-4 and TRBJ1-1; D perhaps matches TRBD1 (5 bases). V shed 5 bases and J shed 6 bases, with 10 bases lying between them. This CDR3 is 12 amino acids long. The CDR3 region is CASSPGFPEAFF. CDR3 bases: TGTGCCAGCAGTCCAGGGTTTCCTGAAGCTTTCTTT.

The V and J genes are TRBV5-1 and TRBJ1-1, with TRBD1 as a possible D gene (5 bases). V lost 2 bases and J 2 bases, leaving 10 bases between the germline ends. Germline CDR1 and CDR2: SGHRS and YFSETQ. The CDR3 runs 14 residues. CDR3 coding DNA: TGCGCCAGCAGCTTCGCGGGGGTTAACACTGAAGCTTTCTTT. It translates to CASSFAGVNTEAFF. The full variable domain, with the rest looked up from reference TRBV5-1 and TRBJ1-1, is KAGVTQTPRYLIKTRGQQVTLSCSPISGHRSVSWYQQTPGQGLQFLFEYFSETQRNKGNFPGRFSGRQFSNSRSEMNVSTLELGDSALYLCASSFAGVNTEAFFGQGTRLTVV.

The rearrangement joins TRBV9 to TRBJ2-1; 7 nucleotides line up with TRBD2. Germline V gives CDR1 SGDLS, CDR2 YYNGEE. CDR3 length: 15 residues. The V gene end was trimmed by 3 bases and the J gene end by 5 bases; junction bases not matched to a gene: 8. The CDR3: CASSGDSGWNNEQFF. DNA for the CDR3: TGTGCCAGCAGCGGTGATAGCGGGTGGAACAATGAGCAGTTCTTC.

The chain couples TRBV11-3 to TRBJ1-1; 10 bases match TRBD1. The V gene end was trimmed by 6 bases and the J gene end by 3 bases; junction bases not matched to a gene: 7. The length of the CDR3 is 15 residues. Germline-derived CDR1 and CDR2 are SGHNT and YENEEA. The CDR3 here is CASSSRTGGDTEAFF. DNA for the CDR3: TGTGCCAGCAGTTCACGGACAGGGGGGGACACTGAAGCTTTCTTT.

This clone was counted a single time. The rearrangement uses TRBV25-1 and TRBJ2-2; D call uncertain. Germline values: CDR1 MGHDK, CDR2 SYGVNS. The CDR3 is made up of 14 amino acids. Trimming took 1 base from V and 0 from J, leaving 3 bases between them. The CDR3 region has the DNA TGTGCCAGCAGTGAATCACCGAACACCGGGGAGCTGTTTTTT. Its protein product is CASSESPNTGELFF.

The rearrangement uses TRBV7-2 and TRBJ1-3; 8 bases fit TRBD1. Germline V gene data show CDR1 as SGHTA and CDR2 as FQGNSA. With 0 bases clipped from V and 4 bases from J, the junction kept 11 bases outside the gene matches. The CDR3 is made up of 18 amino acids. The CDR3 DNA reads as TGTGCCAGCAGCTTAGCCCCCCCAGGCAGGGGGCCGGGAAACACCATATATTTT. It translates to CASSLAPPGRGPGNTIYF.